This TCR beta chain came from a study of OX40 agonist ivuxolimab in advanced cancers. Overall study context: Ivuxolimab doses were 0.01, 0.1, 0.3, 1.5, 3 or 10 mg/kg every 2 weeks. Cohort: more than 75% men, mean age 60, aged roughly 23 to 79. Partial responses occurred in three patients (one hepatocellular carcinoma, two cutaneous melanoma).

V was pared by 7 bases and J by 4 bases, with 3 bases of the junction left unmatched. Germline-derived CDR1 and CDR2 are SNHLY and FYNNEI. This CDR3 region has 15 residues. As to this clone: Antigen unknown.

The study, taken as a whole, reports: The mean number of expanded clones was higher in CD8+ T cells than in CD4+.

Clones were sequenced by immunoSEQ multiplex PCR, and TCRdb holds only the in-frame ones, with some missing. The sample yields about 62,000 clones, 70% to 85% seen once. The TCR originated in an adult with an advanced solid tumor such as melanoma, head and neck, liver or kidney cancer. This chain joins TRBV2 and TRBJ1-6; 11 nucleotides agree with TRBD1. The sequenced sample was CD4+ or CD8+ T cells sorted from blood, obtained in a trial of the OX40 agonist ivuxolimab. Here the CDR3 reads CASIRDRGYNSPLHF. Written as DNA, the CDR3 is TGTGCCAGCATCCGGGACAGGGGGTATAATTCACCCCTCCACTTT.